The subject of this entry is one TCR beta chain. No antigen is known for it. Exclusion covered patients with other autoimmune diseases or uncontrolled infections (as well as pregnancy or lactation). The data are from a study of Graves' ophthalmopathy and Graves' hyperthyroidism. General study results and limits: A model built from 13 signatures distinguished ophthalmopathy from stable hyperthyroidism with about 90% sensitivity and approximately 80% specificity. With 70.59% sensitivity and about 72% specificity, the model predicted ophthalmopathy progression.

The CDR3 has 13 amino acids. From germline, CDR1 is DFQATT and CDR2 SNEGSKA (reference sequence). After removal of 5 bases from V and 3 bases from J, the junction contained 5 bases not matched to a gene. RNA transcripts were the template, and TCR beta CDR3 regions were amplified from them. HTBI primers primed a first-round RT-PCR, and a second-round multiplex PCR followed. TCRdb passed the multiplex PCR reads through MiXCR, listing each CDR3 protein once. The sample shows 200,000 to 250,000 distinct CDR3 sequences, 45% to 55% of them seen only once. Sequenced input: peripheral blood. The rearrangement joins TRBV20-1 to TRBJ2-5, with 8 positions matching TRBD2. The receptor was isolated from an adult man with Graves' ophthalmopathy. CDR3 loop: CSAEAGGEETQYF. CDR3 nucleotides: TGCAGTGCTGAGGCCGGGGGGGAAGAGACCCAGTACTTC.